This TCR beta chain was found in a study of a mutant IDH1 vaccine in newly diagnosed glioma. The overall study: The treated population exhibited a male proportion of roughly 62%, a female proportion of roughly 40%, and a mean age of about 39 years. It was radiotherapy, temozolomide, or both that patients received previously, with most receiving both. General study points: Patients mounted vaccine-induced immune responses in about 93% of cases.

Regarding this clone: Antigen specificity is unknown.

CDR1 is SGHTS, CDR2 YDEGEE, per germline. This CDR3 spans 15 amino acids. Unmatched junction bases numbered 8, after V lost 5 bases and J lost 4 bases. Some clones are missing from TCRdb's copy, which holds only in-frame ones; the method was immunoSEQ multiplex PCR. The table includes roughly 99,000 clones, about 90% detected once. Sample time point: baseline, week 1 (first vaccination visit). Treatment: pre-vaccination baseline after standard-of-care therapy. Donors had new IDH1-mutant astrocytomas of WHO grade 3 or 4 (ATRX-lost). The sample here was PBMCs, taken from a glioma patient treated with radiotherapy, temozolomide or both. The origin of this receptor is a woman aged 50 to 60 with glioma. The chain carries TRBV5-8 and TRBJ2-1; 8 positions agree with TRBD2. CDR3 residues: CASRSTSGNYNEQFF. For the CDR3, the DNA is TGTGCCAGCAGGTCAACTAGCGGAAATTACAATGAGCAGTTCTTC.